This note documents a single TCR beta chain sequence. Antigen specificity is unknown. Every bit of the isolated RNA underwent reverse transcription, so sequencing read expressed TCRB transcripts. Generated by immunoSEQ multiplex PCR, the TCRdb table keeps only in-frame clones and is missing some. The repertoire has some 150,000 clones, more than 10% of them found once; the top ten carry roughly 1.4%. The entry originates in a study of beta chain features in type 1 diabetes. Notes on the study in general: Shorter TCRB CDR3s, moderately but significantly so, were found in Type 1 diabetes patients in all four CD4+ subsets.

Trimming removed 3 bases from V and 6 bases from J, with 11 bases in between. The CDR3 is 13 residues long. Germline V CDR1 and CDR2: KGHSH, LQKENI. Sequencing input: central memory CD4+ T cells from blood. V gene TRBV18 combines with J gene TRBJ1-1, with D hard to call. The origin of this receptor is a young man with type 1 diabetes. This chain's CDR3 is CASSPDTYAEAFF. The CDR3 DNA sequence: TGTGCCAGCTCACCTGACACTTACGCTGAAGCTTTCTTT.